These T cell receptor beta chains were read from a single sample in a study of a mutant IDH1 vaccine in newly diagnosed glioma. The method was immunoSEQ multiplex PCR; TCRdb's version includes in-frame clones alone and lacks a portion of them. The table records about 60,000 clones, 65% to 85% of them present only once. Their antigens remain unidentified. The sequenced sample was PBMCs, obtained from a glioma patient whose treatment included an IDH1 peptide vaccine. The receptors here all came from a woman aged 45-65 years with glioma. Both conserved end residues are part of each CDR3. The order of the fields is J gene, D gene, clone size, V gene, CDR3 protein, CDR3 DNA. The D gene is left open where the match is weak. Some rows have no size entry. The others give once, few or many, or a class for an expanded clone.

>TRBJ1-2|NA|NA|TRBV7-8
CASSPSRGNGYTF
TGTGCCAGCAGCCCCTCGCGGGGCAATGGCTACACCTTC
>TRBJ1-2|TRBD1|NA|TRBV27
CASSRRGQESYGYTF
TGTGCCAGCAGTAGAAGGGGACAGGAGAGCTATGGCTACACCTTC
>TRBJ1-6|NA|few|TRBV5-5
CASSRDVDSPLHF
TGTGCCAGCAGCCGGGACGTAGACTCACCCCTCCACTTT
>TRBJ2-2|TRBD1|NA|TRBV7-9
CASSSDRGRHTGELFF
TGTGCCAGCAGCTCGGACAGGGGGCGCCACACCGGGGAGCTGTTTTTT
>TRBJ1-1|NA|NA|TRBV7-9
CASTSPYTNTEAFF
TGTGCCAGCACCTCCCCTTACACGAACACTGAAGCTTTCTTT
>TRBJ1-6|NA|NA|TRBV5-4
CASSLSFSGASGVSSPLHF
TGTGCCAGCAGCTTGTCCTTTTCAGGGGCAAGCGGCGTTAGTTCACCCCTCCACTTT
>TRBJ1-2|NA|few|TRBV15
CATSHPGVNYGYTF
TGTGCCACCAGCCACCCCGGGGTTAACTATGGCTACACCTTC
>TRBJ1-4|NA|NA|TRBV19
CASTGSTNEKLFF
TGTGCCAGTACAGGCTCAACTAATGAAAAACTGTTTTTT
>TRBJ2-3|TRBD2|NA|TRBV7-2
CAITLAGGPEDTQYF
TGTGCCATTACCCTAGCGGGGGGGCCGGAGGATACGCAGTATTTT
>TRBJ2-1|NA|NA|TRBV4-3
CASSQVVGYEQFF
TGCGCCAGCAGCCAAGTGGTGGGCTATGAGCAGTTCTTC
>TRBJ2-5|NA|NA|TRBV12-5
CASGSSRQVQETQYF
TGTGCTAGTGGTTCCTCGCGACAGGTCCAAGAGACCCAGTACTTC
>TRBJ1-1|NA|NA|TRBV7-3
CASSPEGKTDLNTEAFF
TGTGCCAGCAGCCCAGAAGGAAAAACAGATCTGAACACTGAAGCTTTCTTT
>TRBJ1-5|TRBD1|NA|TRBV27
CASSTRQGLFSNQPQHF
TGTGCCAGCAGTACACGACAGGGGTTGTTTAGCAATCAGCCCCAGCATTTT
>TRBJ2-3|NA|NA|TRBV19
CASSFTTDTQYF
TGTGCCAGTAGTTTTACCACAGATACGCAGTATTTT
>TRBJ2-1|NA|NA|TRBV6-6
CASSYPYTGSNNEQFF
TGTGCCAGCAGTTACCCTTACACAGGGAGCAACAATGAGCAGTTCTTC
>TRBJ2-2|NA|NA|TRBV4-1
CASSQEGAGNTGELFF
TGCGCCAGCAGCCAAGAAGGGGCAGGGAACACCGGGGAGCTGTTTTTT
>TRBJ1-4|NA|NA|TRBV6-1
CAIGSSYEGEKLFF
TGTGCCATAGGGAGTTCTTACGAGGGGGAAAAACTGTTTTTT